The 32 T cell receptor beta chains given below trace back to one sample, sequenced in a study of blood T cell repertoires in COVID-19. The protocol was immunoSEQ multiplex PCR, while the TCRdb copy is restricted to in-frame clones and leaves out a portion. This sample carries over 600,000 clones, about 90% of them seen once, and the ten largest clones take about 0.26%. Input material: peripheral blood. These receptors all come from a woman under 30 with acute or convalescent COVID-19.

This chain links TRBV5-5 with TRBJ2-2, with D tentatively TRBD1 (5 bases). Germline assignment: CDR1 SGHKS and CDR2 YYEKEE (reference sequence). This CDR3 has 16 residues. Trimming took 3 bases from V and 0 from J, leaving 12 bases between them. CDR3 amino acids: CASSSYRRTNTGELFF. CDR3 nucleotides: TGTGCCAGCAGCTCATACAGGCGAACGAACACCGGGGAGCTGTTTTTT.

The chain uses TRBV15 and TRBJ1-2; 9 nucleotides align to TRBD1. The V gene's germline CDR1 is LNHNV and CDR2 YYDKDF (reference sequence). This CDR3 is built from 15 residues. V was clipped by 1 base and J by 5 bases; unmatched bases: 5. CDR3 amino acids: CATSRGDRDSYGYTF. CDR3 nucleotides: TGTGCCACCAGCAGAGGGGACAGGGATAGTTATGGCTACACCTTC.

The genes are TRBV30 and TRBJ1-3; D remains ambiguous. V was clipped by 2 bases and J by 1 base, with 12 bases between them. The CDR3 runs to 15 residues. Germline CDR1 reads GTSNPN; CDR2 reads SVGIG (reference sequence). CDR3 in DNA: TGTGCCTGGAGTATTGAAAGCGGGTCTGGAAACACCATATATTTT. Its protein product is CAWSIESGSGNTIYF.

The chain couples TRBV24-1 to TRBJ1-5; 9 positions match TRBD1. V lost 9 bases to trimming and J lost 5 bases; unmatched junction nucleotides: 4. CDR3 length: 13 residues. Germline V gene data show CDR1 as KGHDR and CDR2 as SFDVKD. The CDR3 spells CATRDREDQPQHF. The CDR3 DNA sequence: TGTGCCACCCGGGACAGGGAAGATCAGCCCCAGCATTTT.

The chain uses TRBV6-1 and TRBJ1-5; D uncertain. This CDR3 spans 15 amino acids. Trimming took 1 base from V and 4 from J, leaving 11 bases between them. Germline V gene lookup returns CDR1 MNHNS and CDR2 SASEGT. CDR3 in DNA: TGTGCCAGCAGTGAAGTTTATGGAGATAATCAGCCCCAGCATTTT. Protein sequence: CASSEVYGDNQPQHF.

This rearrangement joins TRBV5-5 to TRBJ2-6; D may be TRBD1 (6 bases). CDR1 SGHKS and CDR2 YYEKEE come from the germline V gene (reference sequence). This CDR3 is 18 amino acids long. The ends were cut back, 1 base at V and 0 bases at J, with 14 bases in the middle. The CDR3 protein is CASSLPGQAPSGANVLTF. The CDR3 DNA reads as TGTGCCAGCAGCTTGCCGGGACAAGCCCCCTCTGGGGCCAACGTCCTGACTTTC.

In this sample, this clone turned up a few times. The genes are TRBV7-9 and TRBJ1-2, with 12 bases matching TRBD1. Germline V gene sequence: CDR1 SEHNR, CDR2 FQNEAQ (reference sequence). The CDR3 is 14 residues long. V trimming: 3 bases; J trimming: 7 bases; junction bases outside the gene matches: 3. CDR3 residues: CASSFRDRGLGYTF. The CDR3 nucleotides are TGTGCCAGCAGCTTCCGGGACAGGGGGCTTGGCTACACCTTC. The full variable domain, rest sourced from reference TRBV7-9 and TRBJ1-2, is DTGVSQNPRHKITKRGQNVTFRCDPISEHNRLYWYRQTLGQGPEFLTYFQNEAQLEKSRLLSDRFSAERPKGSFSTLEIQRTEQGDSAMYLCASSFRDRGLGYTFGSGTRLTVV.

V usage is TRBV20-1 and J usage is TRBJ2-1; D is unclear. The CDR3 spans 14 residues. CDR1 and CDR2 (germline): DFQATT, SNEGSKA (reference sequence). The ends were cut back, 3 bases at V and 0 bases at J, with 9 bases in the middle. The CDR3 sequence is CSASVSYSYNEQFF. CDR3 DNA sequence: TGCAGTGCTAGTGTGTCCTACTCCTACAATGAGCAGTTCTTC.

This chain joins TRBV12-3 or TRBV12-4 and TRBJ2-7; 8 nucleotides match TRBD1. This CDR3 has 13 residues. The V gene end was trimmed by 5 bases and the J gene end by 5 bases; junction bases not matched to a gene: 5. DNA of the CDR3: TGTGCCAGCAGTGTGACAGGGGCCCACGAGCAGTACTTC. Encoded protein: CASSVTGAHEQYF.

This clone was recorded a few times. The CDR3 DNA is TGCGCCAGCAGCTGGACGACAGGGGGCTGGTATGGCTACACCTTC. Translating it yields CASSWTTGGWYGYTF. The J gene is TRBJ1-2, the V gene TRBV5-1, with 10 bases lining up with TRBD1. V was clipped by 3 bases and J by 5 bases; unmatched bases: 7. The germline V gene encodes CDR1 SGHRS and CDR2 YFSETQ. The CDR3 is 15 residues long. The full variable domain, its missing parts supplied by reference TRBV5-1 and TRBJ1-2, is KAGVTQTPRYLIKTRGQQVTLSCSPISGHRSVSWYQQTPGQGLQFLFEYFSETQRNKGNFPGRFSGRQFSNSRSEMNVSTLELGDSALYLCASSWTTGGWYGYTFGSGTRLTVV.

This chain's CDR3 is CASSLSGYTEAFF. Here the CDR3 DNA reads TGCGCCAGCAGCTTATCTGGCTACACTGAAGCTTTCTTT. This sequence joins TRBV5-1 and TRBJ1-1; no firm D call. The CDR3 length is 13 residues. Per germline, CDR1 SGHRS and CDR2 YFSETQ. Trimming shortened V by 2 bases and J by 3 bases, and 8 bases separated the two germline ends.

The chain couples TRBV7-3 to TRBJ2-1; D is unresolved. V was clipped by 7 bases and J by 8 bases, with 15 bases between them. The length of the CDR3 is 13 residues. Looked up from germline, CDR1 is SGHTA and CDR2 is FQGTGA. CDR3 DNA: TGTGCCAGCATCCCTCAGTCCCAGGATGAGCAGTTCTTC. Encoded protein: CASIPQSQDEQFF.

This rearrangement joins TRBV15 to TRBJ2-3; 8 nucleotides align to TRBD1. The CDR3 covers 14 residues. Trimming took 11 bases from V and 5 from J; bases not matched to a gene: 12. Germline lookup yields CDR1 LNHNV and CDR2 YYDKDF (reference sequence). The CDR3 region has the DNA TGTGCCTCAGGGGGCGGACAGACGGTAGATACGCAGTATTTT. Translated: CASGGGQTVDTQYF.

The chain couples TRBV19 to TRBJ2-3; 10 positions match TRBD2. The V gene end was trimmed by 6 bases and the J gene end by 3 bases; junction bases not matched to a gene: 6. Looked up from germline, CDR1 is LNHDA and CDR2 is SQIVND (reference sequence). The CDR3 loop spans 15 amino acids. The CDR3 bases are TGTGCCAGTAGGCGGACTAGCGGACTGACAGATACGCAGTATTTT. It specifies CASRRTSGLTDTQYF. Looking up the rest from reference TRBV19 and TRBJ2-3 gives the full variable domain: DGGITQSPKYLFRKEGQNVTLSCEQNLNHDAMYWYRQDPGQGLRLIYYSQIVNDFQKGDIAEGYSVSREKKESFPLTVTSAQKNPTAFYLCASRRTSGLTDTQYFGPGTRLTVL.

The chain combines TRBV5-5 with TRBJ1-5, with unresolved D. V was trimmed by 4 bases and J by 2 bases, leaving 13 bases between them. This CDR3 is 15 amino acids long. Germline V gives CDR1 SGHKS, CDR2 YYEKEE (reference sequence). CDR3 in DNA: TGTGCCAGCAGCGCCCCGGGTTTAGGCAATCAGCCCCAGCATTTT. Amino acid sequence: CASSAPGLGNQPQHF.

V usage is TRBV6-5 and J usage is TRBJ1-1; no firm D call. Germline CDR1 and CDR2: MNHEY and SVGAGI. V gave up 5 bases and J gave up 0 bases, with 13 bases separating them. This CDR3 has 15 amino acids. The CDR3 loop is CASSPPLRVNTEAFF. Written as DNA, the CDR3 is TGTGCCAGCAGTCCGCCCCTGAGGGTGAACACTGAAGCTTTCTTT.

This chain uses TRBV12-2 with TRBJ1-2. TRBV12-2 is a pseudogene locus. The CDR3 sequence is 13 residues long. This chain's CDR3 is CASRLARGGGYTF. In DNA form, the CDR3 reads TGTGCAAGTCGCTTAGCGAGAGGAGGCGGCTACACCTTC.

The table lists this clone with a few counts. This sequence joins TRBV7-8 and TRBJ1-1; TRBD1 is a possible D gene (5 bases). Trimming removed 7 bases from V and 10 bases from J, with 16 bases in between. This CDR3 has 12 residues. Germline-derived CDR1 and CDR2 are SGHVS and FQNEAQ. For the CDR3, the DNA is TGTGCCAGCACCCCCCCTTTGGGGCCAGCTTTCTTT. This gives the protein CASTPPLGPAFF.

In this sample, this clone turned up once. The chain is built from TRBV25-1 and TRBJ2-2; 9 bases fit TRBD1. This CDR3 spans 15 amino acids. In germline, CDR1 is MGHDK, CDR2 SYGVNS. V was pared by 4 bases and J by 7 bases, with 7 bases of the junction left unmatched. The CDR3: CASSASDRGYGELFF. CDR3 bases: TGTGCCAGCAGTGCTTCGGACAGGGGTTACGGGGAGCTGTTTTTT.

The chain links TRBV5-1 to TRBJ1-1; no clear D. The CDR3 consists of 15 residues. Trimming stripped 0 bases from V and 1 base from J, with 10 bases between. CDR1 is SGHRS, CDR2 YFSETQ, per germline. This chain's CDR3 is CASSLASGGNTEAFF. The CDR3 coding sequence is TGCGCCAGCAGCTTGGCCTCCGGAGGGAACACTGAAGCTTTCTTT.

This clone showed up just once. The chain has TRBV5-8 and TRBJ1-6, with D possibly TRBD1 on 6 matching bases. The germline gives CDR1 SGHTS, CDR2 YDEGEE. With 6 bases removed from V and 0 bases from J, the gap between germline ends came to 10 bases. The length of the CDR3 is 15 residues. CDR3 DNA sequence: TGTGCCAGCAACGGGGACATCTCCTATAATTCACCCCTCCACTTT. It encodes CASNGDISYNSPLHF.

V and J are TRBV25-1 and TRBJ1-2; 8 nucleotides agree with TRBD1. There are 13 residues in the CDR3. V dropped 8 bases and J dropped 0; count of bases not matched to a gene: 2. Germline V gene sequence: CDR1 MGHDK, CDR2 SYGVNS. CDR3 sequence reads: CASRTGTNYGYTF. The CDR3 DNA sequence: TGTGCCAGCCGGACAGGGACTAACTATGGCTACACCTTC.

This clone was seen a handful of times. DNA for the CDR3: TGTGCCAGTAGTTTTCAGTGGAACACTGAAGCTTTCTTT. Translation: CASSFQWNTEAFF. The chain recombines TRBV19 with TRBJ1-1; D is unclear. Trimming pared 5 bases from V and 1 base from J, leaving 8 bases between. The germline gives CDR1 LNHDA, CDR2 SQIVND (reference sequence). There are 13 residues in the CDR3.

A single count supports this clone. The chain has TRBV14 and TRBJ2-1; 10 bases match TRBD2. The V and J ends lost 0 bases and 7 bases, in that order; junction bases with no gene match: 9. The CDR3 has 17 residues. Per germline, CDR1 SGHDN and CDR2 FVKESK. CDR3 sequence (DNA): TGTGCCAGCAGCCAAGAGGCTAGCGGGGGCCTATGGAATGAGCAGTTCTTC. Encoded protein: CASSQEASGGLWNEQFF.

The chain uses TRBV6-5 and TRBJ1-2, with D possibly TRBD1 on 6 matching bases. The CDR3 runs to 11 residues. Trimming took off 6 bases at V and 12 bases at J, with 14 bases between the two ends. Germline-derived CDR1 and CDR2 are MNHEY and SVGAGI. The CDR3 loop is CASRGIRGHTF. DNA for the CDR3: TGTGCCAGCAGGGGGATCAGGGGTCACACCTTC.

The chain carries TRBV23-1 and TRBJ1-2; D is possibly TRBD1 (5 bases). TRBV23-1 qualifies as an ORF whose function is uncertain. V shed 3 bases and J shed 4 bases, with 21 bases lying between them. The CDR3 is 17 residues long. The CDR3 loop is CASSQNRRDLHFYGYTF. CDR3 DNA sequence: TGCGCCAGCAGTCAGAACAGGAGGGACCTTCATTTCTATGGCTACACCTTC.

The chain recombines TRBV28 with TRBJ2-7, with D uncertain. V lost 4 bases and J lost 3, with 7 bases in between. Germline CDR1 and CDR2: MDHEN and SYDVKM. The CDR3 length is 12 residues. In nucleotides, the CDR3 is TGTGCCAGCAGTTCCAGATACTACGAGCAGTACTTC. It specifies CASSSRYYEQYF.

The chain has TRBV6-5 and TRBJ1-1, with 7 nucleotides matching TRBD1. J lost 1 base, V lost 8 bases, and 10 bases had no gene match. Germline assignment: CDR1 MNHEY and CDR2 SVGAGI. This CDR3 comprises 15 residues. CDR3 coding DNA: TGTGCCAGCCGTAAGATAGGGGGCGGGAACACTGAAGCTTTCTTT. As protein: CASRKIGGGNTEAFF.

The chain couples TRBV5-6 to TRBJ1-5; the match to TRBD1 covers 8 bases. The CDR3 contains 17 residues. V dropped 0 bases and J dropped 2; count of bases not matched to a gene: 7. The germline CDR1 and CDR2 sequences are SGHDT and YYEEEE. The CDR3: CASSLAPGQEGNQPQHF. The CDR3 DNA sequence: TGTGCCAGCAGCTTGGCCCCGGGACAGGAAGGCAATCAGCCCCAGCATTTT.

The table lists this clone with a few counts. This chain uses TRBV6-4 with TRBJ2-1; D possibly corresponds to TRBD2 (6 bases). V was trimmed by 2 bases and J by 10 bases, leaving 12 bases between them. This CDR3 is 13 amino acids long. Germline lookup yields CDR1 MRHNA and CDR2 SNTAGT. The CDR3 nucleotides read TGTGCCAGCAGTGACGGGACTCACAGGGAGCAGTTCTTC. This sequence encodes CASSDGTHREQFF.

The chain employs TRBV6-2 or TRBV6-3 and TRBJ1-2; D is possibly TRBD1 (5 bases). V gave up 0 bases and J gave up 8 bases, with 19 bases separating them. The CDR3 has 16 amino acids. CDR1 and CDR2 from the germline V gene are MNHEY and SVGEGT. CDR3 nucleotides: TGTGCCAGCAGTTACTCCGTGGAGGGGCGAGAGGAAGGCTACACCTTC. Translating gives CASSYSVEGREEGYTF.

This clone was seen just once. The rearrangement uses TRBV25-1 and TRBJ2-1; the match to TRBD2 covers 11 bases. V was clipped by 4 bases and J by 4 bases; unmatched bases: 6. The CDR3 is 16 amino acids. Germline V lookup: CDR1 MGHDK, CDR2 SYGVNS. The chain's CDR3 is CASSAETSGAYNEQFF. The CDR3 nucleotides are TGTGCCAGCAGTGCTGAGACTAGCGGGGCTTACAATGAGCAGTTCTTC.